This is a list of T cell receptor beta chains from one sample in a study of blood T cell repertoires in COVID-19. Clones were read by immunoSEQ multiplex PCR, and TCRdb kept only the in-frame ones, dropping some. This table holds 650,000 to 800,000 clones, 70% to 90% found once. The sample consisted of peripheral blood. The receptors shown here come from a young woman with acute or convalescent COVID-19. The conserved cysteine and the conserved F or W are not part of the CDR3 here. The order of the fields is V gene, CDR3 protein.

V: TRBV6-1
CDR3: ASSGGAGGKQETQY

V: TRBV29-1
CDR3: SVGTGGADGYT

V: TRBV12-1
CDR3: ASSPRSGLESFYGYT

V: TRBV24-1
CDR3: ATSDSRTGNTEAF

V: TRBV19
CDR3: ASSTRQGSGNTIY

V: TRBV4-1
CDR3: ASSKGPAGPDTQY

V: TRBV10-2
CDR3: ASSEQVTEAF

V: TRBV7-8
CDR3: ASSLALDRGLGYT

V: TRBV3-1/TRBV3-2
CDR3: ASSRPGLAGDTDTQY

V: TRBV2
CDR3: ASSELRAQGEQF

V: TRBV11-2
CDR3: ASSLWFASGGATDTQY

V: TRBV3-1/TRBV3-2
CDR3: ASSQEGGGTGNTIY